This T cell receptor (beta chain) was recorded in a study of beta chain features in type 1 diabetes (dated by TCRdb to about 2018). Context from the whole study: Mean age, gender distribution, total cell number and subset yield did not differ between patients and healthy donors. Naive and central memory subsets were obtained from all 30 or so donors, but regulatory and stem cell-like memory subsets were isolated from only 8 patients and about 8 healthy donors. In the study, TCRB repertoires of sorted circulating CD4+ T cell subsets from recently diagnosed type 1 diabetes patients were compared with those of matched healthy donors. A total of 90 million to 120 million sorted cells were examined across all samples, and a strong correlation was observed between cell number per subset and RNA yield.

All of the isolated RNA was reverse transcribed with the High Capacity cDNA Reverse Transcription Kit, so expressed TCRB transcripts were sequenced. Deep immunoSEQ sequencing was applied to naive, central memory and regulatory T cell samples, giving an average of about 3.8 million total reads per sample. Sorted cells were lysed in RLT buffer and RNA was extracted with DNase-treated RNeasy Micro or Mini kits, depending on cell number. To prevent cross-contamination, each cell subset was processed individually, whereas patient and healthy donor samples were processed jointly. The immunoSEQ multiplex PCR was used to amplify TCRB sequences from cDNA, yielding 87-bp fragments that span the CDR3 region. Amplicons were sequenced on the Illumina HiSeq platform. Concerning the study's data processing: PCR bias was corrected computationally using synthetic template baselines, and reads within Hamming distance 2 were collapsed, with unmergeable singletons discarded. By aligning reads against IMGT, V, D and J genes, CDR3 length, and insertions or deletions at six rearrangement sites were assigned. Within each subset, clonotype counts were normalized to sorted cell number, and only after that were true diversity and Gini coefficients computed with the tcR R package. The overlap coefficient, calculated on TCRB nucleotide sequences, was used to quantify repertoire sharing. TCRdb provides this immuneACCESS table in a form limited to in-frame rearrangements. Some clones are lacking; in checked studies, under half of them reflect an unresolved V gene, and why the rest are absent is not known. V and J calls and clone size are given by that table; D and trimming were obtained from the DNA. The sample table shows 140,000 to 150,000 clones, and around 51% are seen once. The top ten constitute under 0.45% of the sample.

About this clone: What this receptor recognizes is not known. Base qualities are not recorded, but no much larger clone differs from it by a single base.

Each donor gave one peripheral blood draw, around 0.12 L on average, collected into heparinised tubes. A BD FACSAria II was used to sort naive, central memory, regulatory and stem cell-like memory CD4+ T cells with a panel that included CD45RO, CCR7, CD25, CD127, CD95 and CD27. Purity was above 95% for every sorted population. Right away, PBMCs were isolated by Lymphoprep density gradient centrifugation and were stained directly, with no culture step. Samples were stained and sorted in pairs, with one healthy donor and one patient per experiment, so that batch effects were minimized. V is trimmed back by 0 bases and J by 2 bases, and the junction contains 7 bases that no gene match accounts for. The CDR3, cysteine through phenylalanine, is 16 amino acids long. This entry keeps only the CDR3 DNA: 48 bases, framed from base 1. CDR1 and CDR2 (SGHNT, YYREEE) derive from the germline V gene (reference sequence).

Study-wide findings and limitations: The naive, central memory and regulatory TCRB repertoires appeared to resemble one another more closely among patients than among healthy donors. In all four CD4+ subsets, TCRB CDR3 length was moderately but significantly shorter in type 1 diabetes patients. HLA sub-analyses involved small numbers of individuals, so any influence of HLA type on TCRB rearrangement remained unresolved. Fewer insertions and more nucleotide deletions at VDJ recombination sites were observed in patients with type 1 diabetes, implying thymic rearrangement abnormalities. Shorter templates might have been favored by PCR, but patient and control samples were amplified and corrected together, so both groups would have been affected equally by any skew. Because cDNA was sequenced instead of genomic DNA, highly expressing activated cells could be over-represented, though the groups showed no difference in activation or CD3 levels.

This clonotype was sampled from a man between 18 and 35 years old in good health. The rearrangement joined TRBV5-4 to TRBJ2-5; TRBD1 agrees with 7 junctional bases. Sequencing used Tregs from blood. The cell subset or site label on this specimen signifies: regulatory CD4+ T cells. The CDR3 protein sequence reads: CASSLGLQGQQETQYF. The DNA is as follows: TGTGCCAGCAGCTTGGGTTTACAGGGACAGCAAGAGACCCAGTACTTC.